This record concerns one T cell receptor beta chain sequence. The target antigen is unknown. From the 5' RACE reads, TCRdb called clonotypes with MiXCR, one entry per CDR3 protein. There are 350,000 to 450,000 distinct CDR3 sequences in the sample; under 7.5% occur only once, and roughly 15% lies in the top ten. The data were obtained in a study of T cells after yellow fever vaccination. Overall study results and limits: Few clonotypes appeared in both CD4 and CD8 compartments. Post-booster repertoires again held most primary-vaccination clones (roughly 96% CD4, about 90% CD8). The bulk population could contribute abundant contaminating clonotypes to FACS-sorted repertoires.

CDR3 size: 13 residues. Trimming pared 7 bases from V and 4 bases from J, leaving 16 bases between. CDR1 is DFQATT, CDR2 SNEGSKA, per germline (reference sequence). The receptor was isolated from a man aged 30-40 years who received the YFV17D yellow fever vaccine. The material sequenced was PBMCs, taken 5 days after the yellow fever booster vaccination. This chain connects TRBV20-1 to TRBJ1-2, with D perhaps matching TRBD1 (6 bases). CDR3: CSVDQQGLYGYTF. In DNA form, the CDR3 reads TGCAGTGTCGATCAACAGGGCCTCTATGGCTACACCTTC.